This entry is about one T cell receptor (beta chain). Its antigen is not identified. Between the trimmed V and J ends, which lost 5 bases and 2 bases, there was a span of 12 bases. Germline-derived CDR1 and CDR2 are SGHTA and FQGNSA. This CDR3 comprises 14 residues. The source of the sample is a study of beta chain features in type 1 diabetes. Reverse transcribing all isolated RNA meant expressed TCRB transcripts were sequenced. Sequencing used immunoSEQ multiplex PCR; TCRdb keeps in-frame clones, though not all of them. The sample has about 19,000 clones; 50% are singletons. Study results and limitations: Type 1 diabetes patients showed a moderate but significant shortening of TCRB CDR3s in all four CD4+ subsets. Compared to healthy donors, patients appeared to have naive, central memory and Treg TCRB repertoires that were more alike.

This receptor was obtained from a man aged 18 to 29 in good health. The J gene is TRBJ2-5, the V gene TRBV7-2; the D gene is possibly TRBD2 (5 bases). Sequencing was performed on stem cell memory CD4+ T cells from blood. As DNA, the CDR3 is TGTGCCAGCAGCCCGGACGGGGTGCAAGAGACCCAGTACTTC. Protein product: CASSPDGVQETQYF.